This T cell receptor (beta chain) was documented in a study of cytomegalovirus exposure and HLA in healthy donors. Overall study: The approximately 110 validation repertoires used the same platform as the roughly 670 first-cohort repertoires, a later analysis reported. Overall study findings and caveats: Rare TCR sequences predominated, though certain public TCRs were found in many donors. The investigators catalogued 164 TCR beta chains as cytomegalovirus-associated.

CDR1 is ENHRY, CDR2 SYGVKD, per germline. The V end lost 8 bases, the J end lost 4 bases, and 11 bases lay between the germline ends. The CDR3 is made up of 12 amino acids. The donors were in the 120-subject validation cohort; that cohort was separate from the roughly 620-subject first cohort. As regards this clone: Antigen unknown.

The method was immunoSEQ multiplex PCR; TCRdb's version includes in-frame clones alone and lacks a portion of them. The profile shows approximately 150,000 clones, more than 75% of them singletons. The source of this sequence is a man aged 18 to 30 in good health and CMV-seropositive. What was sequenced was PBMCs. This sequence joins TRBV10-3 and TRBJ2-5, with a possible D match to TRBD1 (6 bases). In DNA, the CDR3 is TGTGCCATCTCTGAGGGGGTAGAGACCCAGTACTTC. It yields the protein CAISEGVETQYF.